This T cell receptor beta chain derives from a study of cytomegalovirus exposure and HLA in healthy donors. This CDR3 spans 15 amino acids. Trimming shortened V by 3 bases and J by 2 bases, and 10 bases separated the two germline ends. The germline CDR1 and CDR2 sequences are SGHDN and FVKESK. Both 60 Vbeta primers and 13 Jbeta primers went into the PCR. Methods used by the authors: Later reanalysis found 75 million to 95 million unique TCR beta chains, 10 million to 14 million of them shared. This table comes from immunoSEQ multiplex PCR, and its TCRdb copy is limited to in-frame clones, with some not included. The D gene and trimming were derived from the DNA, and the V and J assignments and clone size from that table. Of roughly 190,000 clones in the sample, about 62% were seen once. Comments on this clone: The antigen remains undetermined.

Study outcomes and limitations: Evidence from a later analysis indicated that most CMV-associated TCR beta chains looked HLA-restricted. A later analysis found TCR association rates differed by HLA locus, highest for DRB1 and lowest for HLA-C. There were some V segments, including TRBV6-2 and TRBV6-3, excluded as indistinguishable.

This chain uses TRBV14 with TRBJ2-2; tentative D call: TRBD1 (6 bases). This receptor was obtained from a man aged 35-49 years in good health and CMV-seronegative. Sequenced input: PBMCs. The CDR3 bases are TGTGCCAGCAGCCACGACAGGCTTAACACCGGGGAGCTGTTTTTT. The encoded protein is CASSHDRLNTGELFF.